Following are 28 T cell receptor beta chains from one sample sequenced in a study of shared clonotypes between healthy human individuals. Sequencing was performed with immunoSEQ multiplex PCR; in TCRdb, only in-frame clones are kept and a portion is missing. The sample holds more than 200,000 clones, 60% to 70% seen once. The sequencing input was memory CD4+ T cells sorted from blood. The subset is: CD45RA-negative fraction. All receptors come from a man aged 25 to 40 in good health.

This clone was counted only a few times. The chain has TRBV10-3 and TRBJ2-6; D gene uncertain. Per the germline V gene, CDR1 is ENHRY and CDR2 is SYGVKD. The ends were cut back, 2 bases at V and 3 bases at J, with 2 bases in the middle. This CDR3 contains 13 residues. CDR3 coding DNA: TGTGCCATCAGTGAGGGTGGGGCCAACGTCCTGACTTTC. Translating gives CAISEGGANVLTF.

The table lists this clone with a few counts. This chain connects TRBV2 to TRBJ2-6; D gene unclear. Trimming left V 10 bases short and J 0 bases short, with 7 bases between. This CDR3 has 13 residues. Per the germline V gene, CDR1 is SNHLY and CDR2 is FYNNEI. The CDR3 spells CATAASGANVLTF. In nucleotides, the CDR3 is TGTGCCACCGCCGCCTCTGGGGCCAACGTCCTGACTTTC.

The rearrangement joins TRBV11-3 to TRBJ1-1; 7 nucleotides align to TRBD1. The ends lost 0 bases at V and 3 bases at J; junction bases unmatched: 1. The CDR3 extends over 14 amino acids. CDR1 is SGHNT, CDR2 YENEEA, per germline. CDR3 sequence reads: CASSLEGTDTEAFF. For the CDR3, the DNA is TGTGCCAGCAGCTTAGAAGGGACAGACACTGAAGCTTTCTTT.

This clone showed up many times. J is TRBJ2-1 and V is TRBV5-4; 12 nucleotides match TRBD2. Trimming removed 4 bases from V and 5 bases from J; junction bases left unmatched: 4. CDR1 is SGHNT, CDR2 YYREEE, per germline (reference sequence). The CDR3 covers 15 residues. The CDR3 nucleotides are TGTGCCAGCAGCGCGACTAGCGGGAGTCACAATGAGCAGTTCTTC. Translation gives CASSATSGSHNEQFF.

This chain joins TRBV7-8 and TRBJ1-1; D gene uncertain. Trimming stripped 5 bases from V and 1 base from J, with 8 bases between. Germline CDR1 reads SGHVS; CDR2 reads FQNEAQ. CDR3 length: 13 residues. The CDR3 DNA reads as TGTGCCAGCAGCAGGACGGCGAACACTGAAGCTTTCTTT. This encodes CASSRTANTEAFF.

The chain is built from TRBV27 and TRBJ2-7, with 8 bases aligning to TRBD1. Germline CDR1 reads MNHEY; CDR2 reads SMNVEV (reference sequence). V shed 2 bases and J 4 bases; nucleotides not matched to a gene: 10. The CDR3 spans 16 residues. CDR3 coding DNA: TGTGCCAGCAGTTTACAGGCAGGGGGCCCACTTTACGAGCAGTACTTC. Protein: CASSLQAGGPLYEQYF.

This chain connects TRBV5-4 to TRBJ2-3, with 9 bases aligning to TRBD2. CDR3 length equals 15 residues. Trimming at V came to 5 bases and at J to 0 bases, leaving 4 bases not matched to a gene. The germline V gene encodes CDR1 SGHNT and CDR2 YYREEE (reference sequence). The CDR3: CASRASGESTDTQYF. Written as DNA, the CDR3 is TGTGCCAGCAGGGCTAGCGGGGAGAGCACAGATACGCAGTATTTT.

This chain uses TRBV10-2 with TRBJ2-7; TRBD2 matches 8 bases. CDR3 length equals 15 residues. Germline CDR1 WSHSY, CDR2 SAAADI. Trimming cost V 3 bases and J 5 bases; bases outside gene matches: 9. CDR3 sequence reads: CASSEPGLVRHEQYF. Here the CDR3 DNA reads TGCGCCAGCAGTGAACCGGGACTAGTACGCCACGAGCAGTACTTC.

This chain joins TRBV27 and TRBJ2-7; the match to TRBD1 covers 7 bases. The CDR3 has 16 residues. Trimming at V came to 4 bases and at J to 4 bases, leaving 13 bases not matched to a gene. Germline CDR1 is MNHEY and CDR2 is SMNVEV (reference sequence). CDR3 sequence (DNA): TGTGCCAGCAGTTCCCCGACGGGACAGACGATATACGAGCAGTACTTC. Its translation: CASSSPTGQTIYEQYF.

In this sample, this clone turned up a few times. The chain uses TRBV5-1 and TRBJ2-2; 7 bases fit TRBD2. V was pared by 0 bases and J by 4 bases, with 6 bases of the junction left unmatched. The CDR3 sequence is 16 residues long. From germline, CDR1 is SGHRS and CDR2 YFSETQ. The CDR3 spells CASSLGIAGLTGELFF. In nucleotides, the CDR3 is TGCGCCAGCAGCTTGGGAATAGCGGGCCTCACCGGGGAGCTGTTTTTT.

The chain carries TRBV5-5 and TRBJ2-5; TRBD1 agrees at 7 bases. CDR3 size: 16 residues. With 1 base clipped from V and 4 bases from J, the junction kept 10 bases outside the gene matches. From germline, CDR1 is SGHKS and CDR2 YYEKEE (reference sequence). For the CDR3, the DNA is TGTGCCAGCAGCTTGCCGTCAGGGGGTTATCGAGAGACCCAGTACTTC. This codes for CASSLPSGGYRETQYF.

This chain joins TRBV7-9 and TRBJ2-3; D is unclear. V lost 1 base, J lost 10 bases, and 12 bases lay in between. CDR3 size: 13 residues. Germline lookup yields CDR1 SEHNR and CDR2 FQNEAQ (reference sequence). CDR3 in amino acids: CASSLGVGEAQYF. The CDR3 coding sequence is TGTGCCAGCAGCTTAGGTGTTGGAGAGGCGCAGTATTTT.

Comment on this clone: Other DNA sequences within the sample encode an identical CDR3. The gene calls are TRBV5-1 and TRBJ2-3, with 10 nucleotides matching TRBD1. The CDR3 totals 15 residues. J lost 1 base, V lost 2 bases, and 1 base had no gene match. In germline, CDR1 is SGHRS, CDR2 YFSETQ. CDR3 bases: TGCGCCAGCAGCTTTGGACAGGGGGGCACAGATACGCAGTATTTT. Amino acids: CASSFGQGGTDTQYF.

This clone was observed once. V gene TRBV5-1 combines with J gene TRBJ1-2; D possibly corresponds to TRBD1 (5 bases). V lost 5 bases to trimming and J lost 4 bases, with 9 bases between them. The CDR3 sequence is 12 residues long. CDR1 SGHRS and CDR2 YFSETQ come from the germline V gene. The CDR3 protein is CASSTGTYGYTF. CDR3 coding DNA: TGCGCCAGCAGTACCGGGACCTATGGCTACACCTTC.

The genes are TRBV10-3 and TRBJ2-5; 7 bases align to TRBD2. V lost 8 bases and J lost 4; bases outside the gene matches: 4. The germline V gene has CDR1 ENHRY and CDR2 SYGVKD. CDR3 length equals 12 residues. The CDR3 DNA sequence: TGTGCCATCGCCCGCGGGGGAGAGACCCAGTACTTC. This sequence encodes CAIARGGETQYF.

CDR3 DNA: TGTGCCAGCAGCTTAATCGGGAGGGGATCCTACGAGCAGTACTTC. Protein product: CASSLIGRGSYEQYF. V gene TRBV7-2 combines with J gene TRBJ2-7; 8 nucleotides agree with TRBD2. CDR1 is SGHTA, CDR2 FQGNSA, per germline. The CDR3 loop spans 15 amino acids. The trim removed 2 bases at V and 1 base at J, leaving 4 bases unmatched.

The chain carries TRBV5-4 and TRBJ2-3; D remains ambiguous. Germline V gene data show CDR1 as SGHNT and CDR2 as YYREEE (reference sequence). V was pared by 4 bases and J by 2 bases, with 17 bases between. The CDR3 runs to 16 residues. The CDR3 reads CASSPAGVGTTDTQYF. Here the CDR3 DNA reads TGTGCCAGCAGCCCCGCTGGAGTGGGAACCACAGATACGCAGTATTTT.

The CDR3 DNA reads TGTGCCACCAGCAGGCCCCCGGGGTCCGAGCAGTACTTC. Its protein product is CATSRPPGSEQYF. This chain joins TRBV15 and TRBJ2-7; TRBD2 might be the D (5 bases). The V end was cut by 3 bases, the J end by 6 bases, with 12 bases between. The germline CDR1 and CDR2 sequences are LNHNV and YYDKDF (reference sequence). The CDR3 consists of 13 residues.

The chain couples TRBV6-4 to TRBJ2-1; D uncertain. Germline lookup yields CDR1 MRHNA and CDR2 SNTAGT. The CDR3 has 13 amino acids. V was pared by 3 bases and J by 5 bases, with 8 bases between. CDR3 coding DNA: TGTGCCAGCAGTGAGCAGCTACACAATGAGCAGTTCTTC. It encodes CASSEQLHNEQFF.

The rearrangement links TRBV6-5 to TRBJ2-7; 13 bases align to TRBD2. Germline lookup yields CDR1 MNHEY and CDR2 SVGAGI. The CDR3 totals 15 residues. V dropped 8 bases and J dropped 5; count of bases not matched to a gene: 9. In nucleotides, the CDR3 is TGTGCCAGCCGGTACGGACTAGCGGGAGTGGACGAGCAGTACTTC. Translation gives CASRYGLAGVDEQYF.

There are a few counts of this clone. The gene calls are TRBV6-5 and TRBJ1-5; D gene ambiguous. CDR3 size: 14 residues. Germline V gene sequence: CDR1 MNHEY, CDR2 SVGAGI. V was pared by 5 bases and J by 0 bases, with 8 bases between. The chain's CDR3 is CASSREYSNQPQHF. DNA of the CDR3: TGTGCCAGCAGTCGTGAGTATAGCAATCAGCCCCAGCATTTT.

The gene calls are TRBV5-4 and TRBJ1-4; maybe TRBD1 (5 bases). The germline CDR1 and CDR2 sequences are SGHNT and YYREEE (reference sequence). The CDR3 sequence is 15 residues long. V shed 0 bases and J shed 3 bases, with 9 bases lying between them. The CDR3 is CASSLGQGSNEKLFF. CDR3 sequence (DNA): TGTGCCAGCAGCTTGGGGCAGGGCTCTAATGAAAAACTGTTTTTT.

J is TRBJ2-7 and V is TRBV7-9; 10 positions match TRBD2. Per germline, CDR1 SEHNR and CDR2 FQNEAQ (reference sequence). The CDR3 extends over 15 amino acids. With V trimmed by 1 base and J by 10 bases, 10 bases remained unmatched. DNA for the CDR3: TGTGCCAGCAGCTTAGGGGCTAGCGGGAGCCTAACACAGTACTTC. It translates to CASSLGASGSLTQYF.

The rearrangement links TRBV25-1 to TRBJ2-2; 7 nucleotides line up with TRBD2. This CDR3 has 17 residues. CDR1 and CDR2 (germline): MGHDK, SYGVNS. Trimming took 0 bases from V and 6 from J; bases not matched to a gene: 10. The CDR3 protein is CASSEYGGGPAAGELFF. The CDR3 nucleotides are TGTGCCAGCAGTGAATACGGGGGAGGGCCGGCGGCCGGGGAGCTGTTTTTT. Drawing the rest from reference TRBV25-1 and TRBJ2-2, the complete variable domain is EADIYQTPRYLVIGTGKKITLECSQTMGHDKMYWYQQDPGMELHLIHYSYGVNSTEKGDLSSESTVSRIRTEHFPLTLESARPSHTSQYLCASSEYGGGPAAGELFFGEGSRLTVL.

The chain recombines TRBV5-1 with TRBJ2-7; 7 bases line up with TRBD1. The CDR3 totals 14 residues. V lost 3 bases, J lost 5 bases, and 8 bases stayed unmatched. Germline loops: CDR1 SGHRS, CDR2 YFSETQ. CDR3 in DNA: TGCGCCAGCAGCTCCCAAGGGGGCCAAGACGAGCAGTACTTC. Translation gives CASSSQGGQDEQYF. The variable domain in full, completed from reference TRBV5-1 and TRBJ2-7, reads KAGVTQTPRYLIKTRGQQVTLSCSPISGHRSVSWYQQTPGQGLQFLFEYFSETQRNKGNFPGRFSGRQFSNSRSEMNVSTLELGDSALYLCASSSQGGQDEQYFGPGTRLTVT.

This clone showed up just a few times. The rearrangement uses TRBV5-1 and TRBJ2-3; 7 bases line up with TRBD1. CDR3 length: 16 amino acids. CDR1 and CDR2 (germline): SGHRS, YFSETQ. V lost 0 bases and J lost 0; bases outside the gene matches: 4. The DNA of the CDR3 is TGCGCCAGCAGCTTGGAGGGGGACAGTAGCACAGATACGCAGTATTTT. As protein: CASSLEGDSSTDTQYF. Full variable domain (rest looked up from reference TRBV5-1 and TRBJ2-3): KAGVTQTPRYLIKTRGQQVTLSCSPISGHRSVSWYQQTPGQGLQFLFEYFSETQRNKGNFPGRFSGRQFSNSRSEMNVSTLELGDSALYLCASSLEGDSSTDTQYFGPGTRLTVL.

Of note for this clone: This may come from a read error, since a much larger clone is one base off. The gene calls are TRBV7-2 and TRBJ2-2, with 10 positions matching TRBD2. The V gene end was trimmed by 3 bases and the J gene end by 4 bases; junction bases not matched to a gene: 5. The CDR3 loop spans 16 amino acids. CDR1 is SGHTA, CDR2 FQGNSA, per germline. The CDR3 loop is CASSLLSGRCTGELFF. Here the CDR3 DNA reads TGTGCCAGCAGCTTGCTTAGCGGGAGGTGCACCGGGGAGCTGTTTTTT.

The genes are TRBV29-1 and TRBJ2-1; possibly TRBD1 for D (6 bases). This CDR3 has 14 amino acids. Germline V lookup: CDR1 SQVTM, CDR2 ANQGSEA. V was pared by 4 bases and J by 12 bases, with 22 bases between. The CDR3 protein is CSVVVFRGSGGQFF. CDR3 DNA sequence: TGCAGCGTTGTGGTTTTCAGGGGCTCAGGCGGGCAGTTCTTC.